These 32 T cell receptor beta chains were sequenced from one sample in a study of blood T cell repertoires in COVID-19. Sequencing used immunoSEQ multiplex PCR; TCRdb keeps in-frame clones, though not all of them. Here the sample spans about 260,000 clones, under 90% being singletons. Sequencing input: peripheral blood. Source of these receptors: a man in his 60s with acute or convalescent COVID-19.

The gene calls are TRBV6-5 and TRBJ2-7; TRBD2 is a possible D gene (6 bases). Trimming left V 8 bases short and J 1 base short, with 12 bases between. This CDR3 comprises 13 residues. Germline-derived CDR1 and CDR2 are MNHEY and SVGAGI. Here the CDR3 reads CASGGTLSYEQYF. The DNA for the CDR3 is TGTGCCAGCGGAGGGACCTTGTCCTACGAGCAGTACTTC.

The chain employs TRBV18 and TRBJ1-6, with unresolved D. V was clipped by 2 bases and J by 8 bases, with 10 bases between them. The germline V gene encodes CDR1 KGHSH and CDR2 LQKENI. The CDR3 totals 14 residues. The CDR3 sequence is CASSPKSGDSPLHF. The DNA of the CDR3 is TGTGCCAGCTCACCAAAAAGCGGGGATTCACCCCTCCACTTT.

Only one count was recorded for this clone. V and J are TRBV2 and TRBJ2-1; 7 bases line up with TRBD2. The ends lost 6 bases at V and 2 bases at J; junction bases unmatched: 1. Per the germline V gene, CDR1 is SNHLY and CDR2 is FYNNEI. The CDR3 covers 13 residues. The CDR3 loop reads CASRAGTYNEQFF. As DNA, the CDR3 is TGTGCCAGCAGAGCGGGGACCTACAATGAGCAGTTCTTC.

The CDR3 here is CASIGGRSGANVLTF. The CDR3 nucleotides read TGTGCCAGCATTGGGGGCCGCTCTGGGGCCAACGTCCTGACTTTC. The V and J genes are TRBV6-5 and TRBJ2-6, with D possibly TRBD1 on 6 matching bases. V was shortened by 7 bases and J by 0 bases, with 10 bases between the two germline ends. Per germline, CDR1 MNHEY and CDR2 SVGAGI. The CDR3 sequence is 15 residues long.

The genes are TRBV3-1 (or the pseudogene TRBV3-2) and TRBJ1-1; a weak D match, TRBD1 (5 bases). The ends were cut back, 1 base at V and 1 base at J, with 13 bases in the middle. This CDR3 comprises 16 residues. Germline assignment: CDR1 LGHDT and CDR2 YNNKEL (reference sequence). In DNA, the CDR3 is TGTGCCAGCAGCCAAGGATGGGGGGGTCAGAACACTGAAGCTTTCTTT. Encoded protein: CASSQGWGGQNTEAFF.

The rearrangement joins TRBV12-3 or TRBV12-4 to TRBJ1-1, with D uncertain. Trimming pared 3 bases from V and 3 bases from J, leaving 8 bases between. The CDR3 totals 13 residues. The CDR3 bases are TGTGCCAGCAGTTTGAACGGAGACACTGAAGCTTTCTTT. Translating gives CASSLNGDTEAFF.

This clone occurred a few times. This chain joins TRBV10-3 and TRBJ1-2, with D unresolved. Germline assignment: CDR1 ENHRY and CDR2 SYGVKD. V was pared by 5 bases and J by 3 bases, with 16 bases between. CDR3 length: 15 residues. The CDR3, as DNA: TGTGCCATCAGTCCCGGCTCGCCCGGGGACTATGGCTACACCTTC. This gives the protein CAISPGSPGDYGYTF.

The genes are TRBV6-2 or TRBV6-3 and TRBJ2-7; TRBD2 is a possible D gene (7 bases). CDR3 length equals 16 residues. Trimming removed 2 bases at V and 0 bases at J, with 14 bases between. From germline, CDR1 is MNHEY and CDR2 SVGEGT. CDR3 amino acids: CASSYVAGASSYEQYF. The CDR3 DNA follows: TGTGCCAGCAGTTACGTCGCGGGGGCTAGCTCCTACGAGCAGTACTTC.

This clone is a singleton in its sample. This chain connects TRBV28 to TRBJ2-1; D is uncertain. CDR1 is MDHEN and CDR2 is SYDVKM in the germline V gene. Trimming stripped 9 bases from V and 4 bases from J, with 16 bases between. CDR3 length: 14 residues. CDR3 DNA: TGTGCCAGTAGTCTCAGACACCGTTACAATGAGCAGTTCTTC. This translates into CASSLRHRYNEQFF.

The rearrangement joins TRBV9 to TRBJ1-4, with 7 bases lining up with TRBD1. The CDR3 runs to 15 residues. V lost 4 bases to trimming and J lost 5 bases; unmatched junction nucleotides: 8. The germline CDR1 and CDR2 sequences are SGDLS and YYNGEE. Written as DNA, the CDR3 is TGTGCCAGCAGCACGCGACAGGGAACAAATGAAAAACTGTTTTTT. Its protein product is CASSTRQGTNEKLFF.

The chain is built from TRBV7-2 and TRBJ2-7, with TRBD2 identical over 7 bases. Germline CDR1 is SGHTA and CDR2 is FQGNSA. This CDR3 is 14 amino acids long. With V trimmed by 4 bases and J by 3 bases, 6 bases remained unmatched. CDR3 loop: CASSSTSALYEQYF. CDR3 DNA: TGTGCCAGCAGCTCCACTAGCGCCCTCTACGAGCAGTACTTC.

This sequence joins TRBV24-1 and TRBJ2-1; TRBD1 agrees at 9 bases. The germline CDR1 and CDR2 sequences are KGHDR and SFDVKD. The CDR3 extends over 18 amino acids. The trim removed 2 bases at V and 6 bases at J, leaving 13 bases unmatched. The CDR3, as DNA: TGTGCCACCAGTGATTCTGGGACAGGGACAGGGACGACCAATGAGCAGTTCTTC. This translates into CATSDSGTGTGTTNEQFF.

This clone was seen a handful of times. The rearrangement uses TRBV4-2 and TRBJ2-2; 7 positions match TRBD1. V gave up 2 bases and J gave up 0 bases; unmatched junction bases: 12. The CDR3 has 19 residues. Germline values: CDR1 LGHNA, CDR2 YNFKEQ. CDR3 nucleotides: TGTGCCAGCAGCCAACCGTTCGGGACAGTCAAAACGAACACCGGGGAGCTGTTTTTT. Protein sequence: CASSQPFGTVKTNTGELFF.

The chain links TRBV19 to TRBJ2-3; the match to TRBD2 covers 8 bases. CDR1 LNHDA and CDR2 SQIVND come from the germline V gene (reference sequence). The CDR3 runs 15 residues. V lost 4 bases and J lost 1; bases outside the gene matches: 4. The CDR3 loop is CASSSGRRGTDTQYF. The CDR3 DNA sequence: TGTGCCAGTAGTAGCGGGAGGAGGGGCACAGATACGCAGTATTTT. The variable domain in full, with the rest retrieved from reference TRBV19 and TRBJ2-3, is DGGITQSPKYLFRKEGQNVTLSCEQNLNHDAMYWYRQDPGQGLRLIYYSQIVNDFQKGDIAEGYSVSREKKESFPLTVTSAQKNPTAFYLCASSSGRRGTDTQYFGPGTRLTVL.

The chain is built from TRBV6-5 and TRBJ2-7, with 7 bases identical to TRBD1. Germline lookup yields CDR1 MNHEY and CDR2 SVGAGI. The CDR3 extends over 13 amino acids. V was pared by 8 bases and J by 4 bases, with 8 bases of the junction left unmatched. Here the CDR3 DNA reads TGTGCCAGCTCGAAGGGGGCGCGATACGAGCAGTACTTC. Translated, it gives CASSKGARYEQYF.

In its sample, this clone was seen once. The CDR3 DNA follows: TGCGCCAGCAGCGCAACCGCCTCTTCCGGGACAGGGACAGATACGCAGTATTTT. Residues: CASSATASSGTGTDTQYF. V usage is TRBV5-1 and J usage is TRBJ2-3; 9 bases fit TRBD1. Germline CDR1 reads SGHRS; CDR2 reads YFSETQ. The CDR3 covers 18 residues. J lost 3 bases, V lost 4 bases, and 15 bases had no gene match.

The chain combines TRBV10-3 with TRBJ2-3; 9 bases are a match to TRBD2. The length of the CDR3 is 15 residues. With V trimmed by 3 bases and J by 6 bases, 7 bases remained unmatched. Germline CDR1 reads ENHRY; CDR2 reads SYGVKD. The CDR3, as DNA: TGTGCCATCAGTGACTCGGGACTAGCAGGCGATACGCAGTATTTT. This codes for CAISDSGLAGDTQYF.

This clone was found a few times. The sample has other DNA sequences that encode this CDR3 too. This chain uses TRBV5-1 with TRBJ1-2; 8 nucleotides match TRBD1. Germline loops: CDR1 SGHRS, CDR2 YFSETQ. The CDR3 extends over 14 amino acids. J was trimmed by 5 bases and V by 4 bases; bases with no gene match: 7. The CDR3 is CASSVGQGPYGYTF. In DNA, the CDR3 is TGCGCCAGCAGCGTAGGACAGGGCCCATATGGCTACACCTTC.

The chain employs TRBV7-8 and TRBJ2-7; 8 nucleotides match TRBD2. The CDR3 extends over 16 amino acids. V was pared by 4 bases and J by 2 bases, with 10 bases of the junction left unmatched. Germline V gene lookup returns CDR1 SGHVS and CDR2 FQNEAQ. CDR3 loop: CASSSGPAGVTYEQYF. CDR3 coding DNA: TGTGCCAGCAGCTCTGGTCCAGCGGGGGTAACCTACGAGCAGTACTTC.

This clone was seen at least ten times. The chain carries TRBV11-2 and TRBJ2-7; 10 positions agree with TRBD2. The CDR3 contains 18 residues. The germline gives CDR1 SGHAT, CDR2 FQNNGV. After removal of 3 bases from V and 3 bases from J, the junction contained 14 bases not matched to a gene. The CDR3 region has the DNA TGTGCCAGCAGCTTCAGATCTCCAGGGACTAGCGCTTACTACGAGCAGTACTTC. Its translation: CASSFRSPGTSAYYEQYF.

Here the CDR3 reads CASSGLAGAEETQYF. In DNA, the CDR3 is TGCGCCAGCAGCGGACTAGCGGGAGCGGAGGAGACCCAGTACTTC. This sequence joins TRBV5-1 and TRBJ2-5; TRBD2 aligns across 13 bases. Per the germline V gene, CDR1 is SGHRS and CDR2 is YFSETQ. The V segment lost 4 bases and the J segment 5 bases; nucleotides outside the gene matches: 5. The length of the CDR3 is 15 residues.

This chain links TRBV5-1 with TRBJ2-7; 10 nucleotides agree with TRBD2. Germline V gives CDR1 SGHRS, CDR2 YFSETQ. V lost 4 bases and J lost 6; bases outside the gene matches: 7. The CDR3 runs to 14 residues. CDR3 loop: CASSPGLALREQYF. CDR3 in DNA: TGCGCCAGCAGCCCGGGACTAGCGCTGCGCGAGCAGTACTTC.

V gene TRBV9 combines with J gene TRBJ2-5; possible D gene TRBD2, 5 bases. The CDR3 consists of 13 residues. With 0 bases removed from V and 5 bases from J, the gap between germline ends came to 8 bases. The germline V gene has CDR1 SGDLS and CDR2 YYNGEE. Here the CDR3 reads CASSVEGGETQYF. The CDR3 nucleotides read TGTGCCAGCAGCGTAGAAGGAGGCGAGACCCAGTACTTC.

The chain uses TRBV7-9 and TRBJ2-1; TRBD2 agrees at 9 bases. The V gene end was trimmed by 1 base and the J gene end by 4 bases; junction bases not matched to a gene: 5. Germline CDR1 is SEHNR and CDR2 is FQNEAQ (reference sequence). The CDR3 is 16 residues long. CDR3 nucleotide sequence: TGTGCCAGCAGCTTAGGGCGAGCGGGGGGTTACAATGAGCAGTTCTTC. This encodes CASSLGRAGGYNEQFF.

DNA of the CDR3: TGTGCCAGCAGTTTATGGACAGGGGGCCAGCTAGCGGGAAAAAGCACAGATACGCAGTATTTT. Translation: CASSLWTGGQLAGKSTDTQYF. The gene calls are TRBV28 and TRBJ2-3; a possible D gene is TRBD1 (10 bases). The germline V and J ends were trimmed by 0 bases and 0 bases, with 25 bases remaining between them. The CDR3 has 21 amino acids. Germline V gives CDR1 MDHEN, CDR2 SYDVKM.

The chain carries TRBV5-4 and TRBJ2-5; 11 bases align to TRBD1. Germline trimming cut 4 bases from V and 0 bases from J; bases unmatched to any gene: 5. There are 16 residues in the CDR3. Germline V gene lookup returns CDR1 SGHNT and CDR2 YYREEE (reference sequence). The CDR3 DNA is TGTGCCAGCAGCCACGGGGACAGGGGGTACCAAGAGACCCAGTACTTC. This gives the protein CASSHGDRGYQETQYF.

This clone was counted a few times. V usage is TRBV28 and J usage is TRBJ2-3; weak D call: TRBD2 (5 bases). Trimming removed 1 base at V and 0 bases at J, with 14 bases between. Germline CDR1 MDHEN, CDR2 SYDVKM. The CDR3 is made up of 17 amino acids. The DNA for the CDR3 is TGTGCCAGCAGTTTATTCGGCGGGTTCGGGAGCACAGATACGCAGTATTTT. Its translation: CASSLFGGFGSTDTQYF. Full variable domain (missing parts from reference TRBV28 and TRBJ2-3): DVKVTQSSRYLVKRTGEKVFLECVQDMDHENMFWYRQDPGLGLRLIYFSYDVKMKEKGDIPEGYSVSREKKERFSLILESASTNQTSMYLCASSLFGGFGSTDTQYFGPGTRLTVL.

The gene calls are TRBV19 and TRBJ2-3; 9 positions agree with TRBD2. Germline V CDR1 and CDR2: LNHDA, SQIVND (reference sequence). The CDR3 runs to 16 residues. The ends lost 5 bases at V and 3 bases at J; junction bases unmatched: 9. CDR3 region: CASSPPGSGGTDTQYF. The CDR3 coding sequence is TGTGCCAGTAGTCCACCGGGTAGCGGGGGAACAGATACGCAGTATTTT.

This rearrangement joins TRBV4-1 to TRBJ2-1; the match to TRBD2 covers 7 bases. Germline trimming cut 0 bases from V and 6 bases from J; bases unmatched to any gene: 2. CDR3 length: 14 amino acids. CDR1 is MGHRA and CDR2 is YSYEKL in the germline V gene. This CDR3 is CASSQEAGTNEQFF. In nucleotides, the CDR3 is TGCGCCAGCAGCCAAGAAGCGGGGACCAATGAGCAGTTCTTC.

This chain links TRBV7-2 with TRBJ2-3; 10 nucleotides line up with TRBD2. V was pared by 5 bases and J by 6 bases, with 11 bases of the junction left unmatched. The germline V gene has CDR1 SGHTA and CDR2 FQGNSA. The CDR3 spans 16 residues. The CDR3, as DNA: TGTGCCAGCAGCCCCCGGGGAGCGGGGGGGCCGGATACGCAGTATTTT. It yields the protein CASSPRGAGGPDTQYF.

The rearrangement uses TRBV5-6 and TRBJ1-4; 9 bases line up with TRBD1. The CDR3 is made up of 14 amino acids. Germline values: CDR1 SGHDT, CDR2 YYEEEE. Trimming took 3 bases from V and 8 from J; bases not matched to a gene: 5. The CDR3 region has the DNA TGTGCCAGCAGCTCGGGACAGGGTTTCGAAAAACTGTTTTTT. Translation gives CASSSGQGFEKLFF. The whole variable domain, remainder taken from reference TRBV5-6 and TRBJ1-4, is DAGVTQSPTHLIKTRGQQVTLRCSPKSGHDTVSWYQQALGQGPQFIFQYYEEEERQRGNFPDRFSGHQFPNYSSELNVNALLLGDSALYLCASSSGQGFEKLFFGSGTQLSVL.

The chain employs TRBV5-6 and TRBJ2-7; 7 nucleotides align to TRBD1. The CDR3 extends over 15 amino acids. V was pared by 2 bases and J by 0 bases, with 5 bases of the junction left unmatched. The V gene's germline CDR1 is SGHDT and CDR2 YYEEEE. The CDR3 DNA reads as TGTGCCAGCAGCTTAGGGGGCCTCCTCTCCTACGAGCAGTACTTC. Protein: CASSLGGLLSYEQYF. Together with reference TRBV5-6 and TRBJ2-7, the CDR3 gives the full variable domain: DAGVTQSPTHLIKTRGQQVTLRCSPKSGHDTVSWYQQALGQGPQFIFQYYEEEERQRGNFPDRFSGHQFPNYSSELNVNALLLGDSALYLCASSLGGLLSYEQYFGPGTRLTVT.